What follows are 15 T cell receptor beta chains derived from one specimen sequenced in a study of CD8+CD57+ T cells in acquired aplastic anemia. Profiling of TCR beta VDJ combinations and CDR3 sequences used genomic DNA as template. TCRdb re-analysed the reads in MiXCR, keeping a single row per CDR3 protein. The sample yields around 500,000 distinct CDR3 sequences, about a third seen once. Flow cytometry had shown expanded CD8+CD57+ cells in the patients chosen for sequencing. Sequenced: sorted CD4+, CD8+, or CD8+CD57+ T cells (not recorded which) from PBMCs. Every receptor here comes from a human donor with aplastic anemia.

This clonotype came up many times. The chain joins TRBV10-1 to TRBJ2-1; D possibly corresponds to TRBD2 (6 bases). This CDR3 is built from 16 residues. CDR1 and CDR2 from the germline V gene are WNHNN and SYGVQD (reference sequence). V lost 6 bases to trimming and J lost 0 bases, with 15 bases between them. The CDR3 loop is CASSEEAGSSYNEQFF. The CDR3 nucleotides are TGCGCCAGCAGCGAAGAAGCGGGCTCCTCCTACAATGAGCAGTTCTTC.

Many counts were recorded for this clonotype. The chain employs TRBV10-2 and TRBJ2-7; 11 positions agree with TRBD2. Germline V gives CDR1 WSHSY, CDR2 SAAADI. The CDR3 totals 14 residues. The V gene end was trimmed by 7 bases and the J gene end by 5 bases; junction bases not matched to a gene: 7. CDR3 sequence reads: CASTSSGRIDEQYF. CDR3 nucleotides: TGCGCCAGCACTTCTAGCGGGAGGATCGACGAGCAGTACTTC.

The chain combines TRBV7-3 with TRBJ1-2; 8 nucleotides agree with TRBD1. The CDR3 extends over 14 amino acids. The germline CDR1 and CDR2 sequences are SGHTA and FQGTGA. With V trimmed by 5 bases and J by 5 bases, 7 bases remained unmatched. CDR3 sequence (DNA): TGTGCCAGCAGCCCCAGGACAGGGTGGTATGGCTACACCTTC. Translated: CASSPRTGWYGYTF.

The chain employs TRBV29-1 and TRBJ1-2; D gene uncertain. V was cut by 4 bases and J by 4 bases, with 13 bases left in between. Germline CDR1 is SQVTM and CDR2 is ANQGSEA. The CDR3 consists of 13 residues. The CDR3 DNA sequence: TGCAGCGTTGCCAAGGATATCGGCTATGGCTACACCTTC. This sequence encodes CSVAKDIGYGYTF.

This clonotype was seen a few times. The J gene is TRBJ1-2, the V gene TRBV7-3; D gene ambiguous. Between the trimmed V and J ends, which lost 0 bases and 4 bases, there was a span of 15 bases. This CDR3 comprises 16 residues. Germline loops: CDR1 SGHTA, CDR2 FQGTGA. The CDR3 here is CASSLTPETFPYGYTF. CDR3 sequence (DNA): TGTGCCAGCAGCTTAACGCCCGAGACGTTCCCCTATGGCTACACCTTC.

The sample holds a few counts of this clonotype. This chain uses TRBV3-1 with TRBJ1-6; TRBD1 is a possible D gene (6 bases). The CDR3 totals 14 residues. In germline, CDR1 is LGHDT, CDR2 YNNKEL (reference sequence). V was trimmed by 4 bases and J by 10 bases, leaving 14 bases between them. The DNA for the CDR3 is TGTGCCAGCAGCCCAAGCTCACAGGGCTCACCCCTCCACTTT. It codes for CASSPSSQGSPLHF. The whole variable domain, filled in from reference TRBV3-1 and TRBJ1-6, reads DTAVSQTPKYLVTQMGNDKSIKCEQNLGHDTMYWYKQDSKKFLKIMFSYNNKELIINETVPNRFSPKSPDKAHLNLHINSLELGDSAVYFCASSPSSQGSPLHFGNGTRLTVT.

This clonotype was observed a handful of times. The chain carries TRBV7-2 and TRBJ2-7, with 15 bases fitting TRBD2. Germline V gene sequence: CDR1 SGHTA, CDR2 FQGNSA. The CDR3 spans 20 residues. V gave up 5 bases and J gave up 5 bases; unmatched junction bases: 19. CDR3 amino acids: CASSQDFSGTSGRFFHEQYF. CDR3 bases: TGTGCCAGCAGCCAAGATTTTTCTGGGACTAGCGGGAGGTTCTTCCACGAGCAGTACTTC.

This clonotype was counted ten times or more. This chain joins TRBV19 and TRBJ1-2; D unclear. Germline V gene data show CDR1 as LNHDA and CDR2 as SQIVND (reference sequence). V was trimmed by 1 base and J by 6 bases, leaving 9 bases between them. This CDR3 is built from 13 residues. CDR3 bases: TGTGCCAGTAGTATAGTCACAGTGGATGGCTACACCTTC. Translating gives CASSIVTVDGYTF.

About this clonotype itself: A much larger clone lies one base from this, so it may be a read error. This chain links TRBV5-6 with TRBJ2-7; 13 bases map to TRBD2. In germline, CDR1 is SGHDT, CDR2 YYEEEE. V lost 4 bases and J lost 2; bases outside the gene matches: 3. This CDR3 is built from 15 residues. CDR3 bases: TGTGCCAGCAGCAAAGGACTAGCGGGAGCCTACGAGCAGTACTTC. Protein: CASSKGLAGAYEQYF.

This clonotype appeared a few times. This chain connects TRBV27 to TRBJ1-2; D is undetermined. Germline V gives CDR1 MNHEY, CDR2 SMNVEV (reference sequence). V lost 5 bases and J lost 0, with 13 bases in between. This CDR3 is built from 15 residues. The CDR3 spells CASSPSGRTNYGYTF. The CDR3 DNA is TGTGCCAGCAGTCCTTCCGGACGGACTAACTATGGCTACACCTTC.

This clonotype has ten or more counts. The J gene is TRBJ1-2, the V gene TRBV12-3 or TRBV12-4; 7 nucleotides line up with TRBD1. The CDR3 extends over 13 amino acids. V lost 5 bases to trimming and J lost 7 bases; unmatched junction nucleotides: 7. The chain's CDR3 is CASSLGTVRGYTF. The CDR3 region has the DNA TGTGCCAGCAGTCTTGGGACAGTTCGTGGCTACACCTTC.

This clonotype was counted at least ten times. This CDR3 is CAISTGGEKLFF. The CDR3 DNA reads as TGTGCCATCAGCACAGGGGGCGAAAAACTGTTTTTT. The J gene is TRBJ1-4, the V gene TRBV10-3, with TRBD1 matching 9 bases. In germline, CDR1 is ENHRY, CDR2 SYGVKD. The J segment lost 8 bases and the V segment lost 6 bases, leaving 1 base of the junction unmatched. The CDR3 runs to 12 residues.

V usage is TRBV10-3 and J usage is TRBJ1-6; TRBD1 agrees at 7 bases. The J segment lost 7 bases and the V segment lost 5 bases, leaving 8 bases of the junction unmatched. The CDR3 length is 15 residues. Germline CDR1 reads ENHRY; CDR2 reads SYGVKD. CDR3: CAISKRQGRNSPLHF. CDR3 coding DNA: TGTGCCATCAGTAAACGACAGGGCCGAAATTCACCCCTCCACTTT.

This clonotype was seen just once. The chain couples TRBV15 to TRBJ1-1; the D is unclear. Trimming shortened V by 1 base and J by 3 bases, and 9 bases separated the two germline ends. Germline CDR1 LNHNV, CDR2 YYDKDF (reference sequence). This CDR3 spans 14 amino acids. The CDR3 DNA is TGTGCCACCAGCAGAGTTAAAAGAGACACTGAAGCTTTCTTT. Amino acids: CATSRVKRDTEAFF.

This clonotype was found many times. This chain connects TRBV2 to TRBJ1-2; TRBD1 aligns across 10 bases. V gave up 11 bases and J gave up 8 bases; unmatched junction bases: 14. The CDR3 length is 14 residues. Germline loops: CDR1 SNHLY, CDR2 FYNNEI. The CDR3 DNA follows: TGTGCCTCCCGCAGGACAGGGGGTAGCGAGGGCTACACCTTC. Its protein is CASRRTGGSEGYTF.